This entry lists 10 T cell receptor beta chains sequenced from one sample in a study of blood T cell repertoires in COVID-19. The table came from immunoSEQ multiplex PCR; TCRdb's copy has only in-frame clones and leaves some out. This table has fewer than 350,000 clones, 65% to 90% appearing once. The specimen sequenced was peripheral blood. Source of these receptors: a woman aged 60 to 75 with active or convalescent COVID-19.

This sequence joins TRBV5-1 and TRBJ1-1; D might be TRBD1 (5 bases). V was clipped by 0 bases and J by 4 bases, with 13 bases between them. CDR1 and CDR2 (germline): SGHRS, YFSETQ. The CDR3 is made up of 15 amino acids. The CDR3 DNA follows: TGCGCCAGCAGCTTGGCGGTCAGGGAGGCCACTGAAGCTTTCTTT. This codes for CASSLAVREATEAFF. Combining the CDR3 with reference TRBV5-1 and TRBJ1-1 gives the whole variable domain KAGVTQTPRYLIKTRGQQVTLSCSPISGHRSVSWYQQTPGQGLQFLFEYFSETQRNKGNFPGRFSGRQFSNSRSEMNVSTLELGDSALYLCASSLAVREATEAFFGQGTRLTVV.

The CDR3 region is CSAMVTPEAFF. Written as DNA, the CDR3 is TGCAGTGCCATGGTGACTCCTGAAGCTTTCTTT. The rearrangement uses TRBV20-1 and TRBJ1-1; D gene uncertain. CDR1 is DFQATT, CDR2 SNEGSKA, per germline (reference sequence). The CDR3 has 11 residues. The V and J ends lost 6 bases and 6 bases respectively, with 11 bases between them.

The rearrangement joins TRBV24-1 to TRBJ2-1; D gene ambiguous. The germline V gene encodes CDR1 KGHDR and CDR2 SFDVKD. V gave up 6 bases and J gave up 8 bases, with 13 bases separating them. The CDR3 runs 13 residues. The CDR3 reads CATSSPERDEQFF. The CDR3 coding sequence is TGTGCCACCAGTTCACCTGAGCGCGATGAGCAGTTCTTC.

The chain joins TRBV27 to TRBJ2-7; 8 nucleotides match TRBD1. V shed 3 bases, J shed 7 bases, and the junction held 8 bases outside the gene matches. The CDR3 is made up of 14 amino acids. Germline V gene lookup returns CDR1 MNHEY and CDR2 SMNVEV (reference sequence). The CDR3 DNA reads as TGTGCCAGCAGTTTTTCAGGGGGCCCGGGAGAGCAGTACTTC. Protein sequence: CASSFSGGPGEQYF.

The rearrangement joins TRBV28 to TRBJ2-7, with D possibly matching TRBD1 (6 bases). The CDR3 has 15 residues. Germline lookup yields CDR1 MDHEN and CDR2 SYDVKM. V was trimmed by 5 bases and J by 4 bases, leaving 18 bases between them. CDR3 coding DNA: TGTGCCAGCAGTGCCCCACAGGGCATCCTATACGAGCAGTACTTC. It specifies CASSAPQGILYEQYF.

The V call is TRBV6-5, the J call TRBJ2-5; D is uncertain. The CDR3 extends over 13 amino acids. Looked up from germline, CDR1 is MNHEY and CDR2 is SVGAGI. V lost 8 bases and J 5 bases, leaving 15 bases between the germline ends. The CDR3 protein is CASAPRGWETQYF. The CDR3 DNA follows: TGTGCCAGCGCACCAAGAGGTTGGGAGACCCAGTACTTC.

This sequence joins TRBV10-3 and TRBJ1-2; possible D gene TRBD1, 6 bases. CDR3 size: 15 residues. The germline V gene has CDR1 ENHRY and CDR2 SYGVKD. The V gene lost 0 bases and the J gene lost 0 bases, with 8 bases spanning the gap. Written as DNA, the CDR3 is TGTGCCATCAGTGAGTCACAGGGTCCTAACTATGGCTACACCTTC. Translating gives CAISESQGPNYGYTF.

The V call is TRBV7-2, the J call TRBJ1-4; a weak D match, TRBD1 (6 bases). Trimming stripped 5 bases from V and 4 bases from J, with 17 bases between. CDR1 and CDR2 (germline): SGHTA, FQGNSA. The CDR3 contains 16 residues. The CDR3 DNA sequence: TGTGCCAGCAGCCTTGGGGCGGGCAGGGGTAATGAAAAACTGTTTTTT. Residues: CASSLGAGRGNEKLFF.

The rearrangement links TRBV4-1 to TRBJ1-5; no firm D call. The CDR3 loop spans 15 amino acids. The germline CDR1 and CDR2 sequences are MGHRA and YSYEKL. V was shortened by 0 bases and J by 3 bases, with 9 bases between the two germline ends. DNA for the CDR3: TGCGCCAGCAGCCAAGAGTCGAGGTTCAATCAGCCCCAGCATTTT. As protein: CASSQESRFNQPQHF.

The sample holds one count of this clone. This sequence joins TRBV12-5 and TRBJ2-2; D ambiguous. V was trimmed by 0 bases and J by 2 bases, leaving 10 bases between them. The CDR3 runs 16 residues. Germline V gives CDR1 LGHNT, CDR2 FRNRAP. The CDR3 nucleotides read TGTGCTAGTGGTTTGGTTCTAAACGCAAACACCGGGGAGCTGTTTTTT. This sequence encodes CASGLVLNANTGELFF.